The TCR beta chain under discussion was sequenced for a study of cytomegalovirus exposure and HLA in healthy donors. PCR employed 60 Vbeta and 13 Jbeta primers. The data were produced by immunoSEQ multiplex PCR, yet TCRdb's version contains in-frame clones alone and is incomplete. The table has about 130,000 clones, approximately 81% seen once. The sample holds a few counts of this clone. Its antigen is currently unknown. Study-level points and caveats: Cytomegalovirus association was listed for roughly 160 TCR beta chains. Associated with HLA alleles at 0.05 false discovery rate in a later analysis were over 15,000 TCR beta sequences.

The CDR3 covers 14 residues. The ends lost 6 bases at V and 0 bases at J; junction bases unmatched: 4. The V gene's germline CDR1 is MDHEN and CDR2 SYDVKM. The chain joins TRBV28 to TRBJ1-1, with 7 bases lining up with TRBD1. Source material: PBMCs. This receptor was identified in a male donor in good health and CMV-seronegative. The CDR3 sequence: CASRTGRVNTEAFF. The CDR3 nucleotides are TGTGCCAGCAGGACAGGGAGAGTGAACACTGAAGCTTTCTTT. Combining the CDR3 with reference TRBV28 and TRBJ1-1 gives the whole variable domain DVKVTQSSRYLVKRTGEKVFLECVQDMDHENMFWYRQDPGLGLRLIYFSYDVKMKEKGDIPEGYSVSREKKERFSLILESASTNQTSMYLCASRTGRVNTEAFFGQGTRLTVV.